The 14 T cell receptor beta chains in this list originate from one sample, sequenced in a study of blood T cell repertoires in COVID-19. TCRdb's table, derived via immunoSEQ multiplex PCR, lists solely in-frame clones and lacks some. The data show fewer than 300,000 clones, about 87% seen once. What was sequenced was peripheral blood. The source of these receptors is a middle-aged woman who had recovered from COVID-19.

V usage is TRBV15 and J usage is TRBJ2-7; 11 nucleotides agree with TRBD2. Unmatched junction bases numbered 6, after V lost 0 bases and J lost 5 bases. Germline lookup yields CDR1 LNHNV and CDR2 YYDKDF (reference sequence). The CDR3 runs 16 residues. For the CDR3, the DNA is TGTGCCACCAGCAGAGACCGACTAGCGGGGCACCACGAGCAGTACTTC. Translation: CATSRDRLAGHHEQYF.

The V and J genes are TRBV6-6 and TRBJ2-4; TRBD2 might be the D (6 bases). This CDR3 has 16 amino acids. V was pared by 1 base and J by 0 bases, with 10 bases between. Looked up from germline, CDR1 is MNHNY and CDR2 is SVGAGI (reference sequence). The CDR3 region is CASSYYGGLAKNIQYF. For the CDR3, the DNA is TGTGCCAGCAGTTACTATGGGGGACTAGCCAAAAACATTCAGTACTTC.

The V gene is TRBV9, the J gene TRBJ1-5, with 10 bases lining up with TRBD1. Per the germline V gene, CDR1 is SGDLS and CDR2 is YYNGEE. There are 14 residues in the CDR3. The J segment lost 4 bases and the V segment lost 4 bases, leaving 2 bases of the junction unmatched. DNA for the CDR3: TGTGCCAGCAGCAGGACAGGGGGGAATCAGCCCCAGCATTTT. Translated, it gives CASSRTGGNQPQHF.

CDR3 sequence: CASSSVGPGSETQYF. In DNA form, the CDR3 reads TGTGCCAGCAGCTCCGTGGGTCCTGGGAGTGAGACCCAGTACTTC. The gene calls are TRBV7-2 and TRBJ2-5, with D perhaps TRBD2 (5 bases). Germline CDR1 reads SGHTA; CDR2 reads FQGNSA. V gave up 4 bases and J gave up 5 bases, with 17 bases separating them. This CDR3 contains 15 residues.

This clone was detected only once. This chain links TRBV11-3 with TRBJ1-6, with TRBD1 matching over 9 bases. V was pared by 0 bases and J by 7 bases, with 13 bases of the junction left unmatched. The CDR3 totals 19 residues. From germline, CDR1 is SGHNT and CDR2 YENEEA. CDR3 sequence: CASSLERNEDRGRNSPLHF. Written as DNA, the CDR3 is TGTGCCAGCAGCTTAGAGAGAAATGAGGACAGGGGAAGGAATTCACCCCTCCACTTT.

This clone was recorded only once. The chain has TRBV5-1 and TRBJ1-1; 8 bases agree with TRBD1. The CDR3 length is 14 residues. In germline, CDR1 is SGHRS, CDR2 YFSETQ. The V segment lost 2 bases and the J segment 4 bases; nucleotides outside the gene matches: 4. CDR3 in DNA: TGCGCCAGCAGCTTCATTGGACAGGGCACTGAAGCTTTCTTT. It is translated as CASSFIGQGTEAFF.

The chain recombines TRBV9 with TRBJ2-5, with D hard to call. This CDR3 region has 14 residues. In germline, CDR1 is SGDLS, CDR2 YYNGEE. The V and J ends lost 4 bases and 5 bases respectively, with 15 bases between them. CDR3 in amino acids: CASSPLTQAETQYF. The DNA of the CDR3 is TGTGCCAGCAGCCCACTCACTCAGGCCGAGACCCAGTACTTC.

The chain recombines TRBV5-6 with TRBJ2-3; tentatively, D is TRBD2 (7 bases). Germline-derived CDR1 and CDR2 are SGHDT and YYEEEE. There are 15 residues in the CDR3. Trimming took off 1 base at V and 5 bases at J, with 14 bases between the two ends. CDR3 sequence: CASSLWGGRLDTQYF. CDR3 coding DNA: TGTGCCAGCAGCTTGTGGGGGGGCCGATTAGATACGCAGTATTTT.

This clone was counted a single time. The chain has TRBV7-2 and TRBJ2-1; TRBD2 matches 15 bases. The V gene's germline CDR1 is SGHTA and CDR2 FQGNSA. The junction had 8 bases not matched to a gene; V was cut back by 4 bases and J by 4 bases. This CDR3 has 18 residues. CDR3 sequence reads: CASSSGLAGGRFYNEQFF. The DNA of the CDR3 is TGTGCCAGCAGCTCAGGACTAGCGGGGGGGCGGTTTTACAATGAGCAGTTCTTC.

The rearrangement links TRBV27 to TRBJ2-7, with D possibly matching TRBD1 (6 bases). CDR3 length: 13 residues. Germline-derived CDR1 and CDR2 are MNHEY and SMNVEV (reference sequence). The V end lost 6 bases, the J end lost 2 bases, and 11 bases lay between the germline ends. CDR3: CASSLQGPYEQYF. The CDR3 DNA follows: TGTGCCAGCAGCCTACAGGGTCCCTACGAGCAGTACTTC.

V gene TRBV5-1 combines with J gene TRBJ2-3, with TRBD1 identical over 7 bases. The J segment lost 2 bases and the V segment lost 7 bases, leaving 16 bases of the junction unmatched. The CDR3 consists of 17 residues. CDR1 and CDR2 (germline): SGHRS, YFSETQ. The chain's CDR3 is CASQPIEGQSYTDTQYF. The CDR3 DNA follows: TGCGCCAGCCAGCCGATTGAGGGACAGTCCTACACAGATACGCAGTATTTT.

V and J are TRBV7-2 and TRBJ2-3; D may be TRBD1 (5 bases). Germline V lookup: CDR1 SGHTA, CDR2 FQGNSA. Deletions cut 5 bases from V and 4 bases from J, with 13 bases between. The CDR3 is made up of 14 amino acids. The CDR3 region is CASSLSQGPDTQYF. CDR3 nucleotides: TGTGCCAGCAGCCTCTCTCAGGGCCCAGATACGCAGTATTTT.

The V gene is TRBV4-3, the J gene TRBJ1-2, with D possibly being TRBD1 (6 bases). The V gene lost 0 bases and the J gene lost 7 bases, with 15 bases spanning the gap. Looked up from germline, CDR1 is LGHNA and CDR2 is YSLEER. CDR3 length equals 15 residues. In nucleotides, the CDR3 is TGCGCCAGCAGCCAAGATTACAGGGAGGGGGGTGGCTACACCTTC. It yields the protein CASSQDYREGGGYTF.

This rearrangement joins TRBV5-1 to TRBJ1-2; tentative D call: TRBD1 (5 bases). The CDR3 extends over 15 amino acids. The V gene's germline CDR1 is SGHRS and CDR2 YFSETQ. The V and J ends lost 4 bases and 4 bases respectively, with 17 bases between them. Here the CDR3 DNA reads TGCGCCAGCAGCCCTCTGGGGCTCCATAGCTATGGCTACACCTTC. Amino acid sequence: CASSPLGLHSYGYTF.